This T cell receptor (beta chain) was recovered during a study of shared clonotypes between healthy human individuals. Overall study: CD4 naive and memory got three plates each, CD8 naive two, CD8 memory one. Overall study findings and caveats: Non-shared clonotypes were found to have lower generation probabilities than the clonotypes that were shared by all four of the sorted-subset donors.

The CDR3 runs 18 residues. CDR1 and CDR2 from the germline V gene are SEHNR and FQNEAQ (reference sequence). The trim removed 5 bases at V and 2 bases at J, leaving 16 bases unmatched. About this clone: Its specificity is not known.

Naive CD4+ cells were CD45RA-selected; the remaining cells were memory. Measured with immunoSEQ multiplex PCR; TCRdb has only the in-frame clones, and not every one. This sample has under 2.5 million clones; roughly 92% occur once, and the top ten carry approximately 0.41%. The chain joins TRBV7-9 to TRBJ2-5; the match to TRBD1 covers 8 bases. The material sequenced was naive CD4+ T cells from PBMCs. Subset here: CD45RA+ positively selected. This TCR derives from a man between 18 and 29 years old in good health. Some clones in this sample may be carry-over from other donors' samples. As DNA, the CDR3 is TGTGCCAGCAGCCCCAACCGGGCAGGGGGCGGTAGGCAAGAGACCCAGTACTTC. Translating gives CASSPNRAGGGRQETQYF.